Below are 30 T cell receptor beta chains sequenced from a single sample in a study of blood T cell repertoires in COVID-19 (dated by TCRdb to 2019 to 2021). Library prep was done by the immunoSEQ multiplex PCR assay. TCRdb limited this immuneACCESS table to in-frame rearrangements with V and J called. A share of clones is missing; checked studies link under half to unresolved V genes, and the rest is unexplained. For this sample there are about 210,000 clones; around 80% appear just once. Of the sample, about 8.3% falls within the top ten clones. Sequencing used peripheral blood. These receptor sequences come from a woman aged 80 or over with COVID-19, enrolled during active disease.

The chain employs TRBV6-5 and TRBJ1-1, with 10 bases identical to TRBD1. V gave up 0 bases and J gave up 8 bases; unmatched junction bases: 6. In germline, CDR1 is MNHEY, CDR2 SVGAGI. This CDR3 has 15 residues. The CDR3 here is CASSYSGTGVQEAFF. As DNA, the CDR3 is TGTGCCAGCAGTTACTCAGGGACAGGGGTACAAGAAGCTTTCTTT.

The chain couples TRBV19 to TRBJ2-4, with unresolved D. V was cut by 9 bases and J by 1 base, with 7 bases left in between. The germline CDR1 and CDR2 sequences are LNHDA and SQIVND (reference sequence). The CDR3 is made up of 12 amino acids. The chain's CDR3 is CASNNAKNIQYF. In DNA, the CDR3 is TGTGCCAGCAACAATGCCAAAAACATTCAGTACTTC.

This clone appeared a single time. The genes are TRBV5-8 and TRBJ1-2; 7 positions match TRBD1. CDR1 is SGHTS and CDR2 is YDEGEE in the germline V gene. The CDR3 covers 13 residues. V lost 2 bases and J lost 4; bases outside the gene matches: 2. DNA of the CDR3: TGTGCCAGCAGCTTACAGGGGACCTATGGCTACACCTTC. It codes for CASSLQGTYGYTF.

This clone came up a few times. The chain links TRBV19 to TRBJ2-7, with D tentatively TRBD1 (6 bases). The CDR3 has 14 residues. Germline loops: CDR1 LNHDA, CDR2 SQIVND (reference sequence). Trimming took off 4 bases at V and 2 bases at J, with 12 bases between the two ends. This CDR3 is CASSNRDKTYEQYF. CDR3 DNA: TGTGCCAGTAGTAACCGGGACAAGACCTACGAGCAGTACTTC.

The sample holds one count of this clone. The rearrangement links TRBV20-1 to TRBJ2-7, with D possibly matching TRBD2 (6 bases). Looked up from germline, CDR1 is DFQATT and CDR2 is SNEGSKA (reference sequence). This CDR3 is 11 amino acids long. V was trimmed by 5 bases and J by 4 bases, leaving 9 bases between them. Here the CDR3 reads CSAQRGYEQYF. In DNA form, the CDR3 reads TGCAGTGCTCAACGGGGGTACGAGCAGTACTTC.

The V and J genes are TRBV5-1 and TRBJ1-1; TRBD1 matches 7 bases. Trimming cost V 0 bases and J 7 bases; bases outside gene matches: 3. This CDR3 has 13 amino acids. The V gene's germline CDR1 is SGHRS and CDR2 YFSETQ. CDR3: CASSLGAGGEAFF. Written as DNA, the CDR3 is TGCGCCAGCAGCTTGGGTGCAGGGGGTGAAGCTTTCTTT.

The CDR3 is CASSLVGGTNTEAFF. In nucleotides, the CDR3 is TGTGCCAGCAGCTTAGTTGGAGGGACCAACACTGAAGCTTTCTTT. The chain employs TRBV7-2 and TRBJ1-1, with D maybe TRBD1 (5 bases). Germline V gene lookup returns CDR1 SGHTA and CDR2 FQGNSA. V lost 1 base and J lost 2, with 11 bases in between. The CDR3 length is 15 residues.

This clone has only a few counts. The rearrangement joins TRBV10-1 to TRBJ2-1, with 8 positions matching TRBD2. The germline V gene encodes CDR1 WNHNN and CDR2 SYGVQD (reference sequence). With 4 bases clipped from V and 4 bases from J, the junction kept 15 bases outside the gene matches. This CDR3 has 18 residues. The CDR3 here is CASSGRLASTEGYNEQFF. The CDR3 nucleotides are TGCGCCAGCAGTGGAAGACTAGCGTCCACGGAGGGGTACAATGAGCAGTTCTTC.

The V and J genes are TRBV5-1 and TRBJ2-7, with 13 nucleotides matching TRBD2. Germline lookup yields CDR1 SGHRS and CDR2 YFSETQ. Trimming removed 4 bases from V and 5 bases from J; junction bases left unmatched: 12. The CDR3 spans 17 residues. The CDR3: CASSILTSGGALDEQYF. The CDR3 DNA sequence: TGCGCCAGCAGCATACTTACTAGCGGGGGGGCTTTGGACGAGCAGTACTTC.

This sequence joins TRBV6-5 and TRBJ2-7, with TRBD2 identical over 10 bases. Trimming at V came to 6 bases and at J to 6 bases, leaving 2 bases not matched to a gene. CDR3 length: 12 amino acids. Germline lookup yields CDR1 MNHEY and CDR2 SVGAGI. CDR3 loop: CASRRTSGEQYF. The CDR3 nucleotides read TGTGCCAGCAGGCGGACTAGCGGCGAGCAGTACTTC.

CDR3 sequence: CASSLGGTPKETQYF. In DNA, the CDR3 is TGCGCCAGCAGCCTAGGGGGTACCCCTAAAGAGACCCAGTACTTC. This chain uses TRBV5-1 with TRBJ2-5, with D perhaps matching TRBD1 (6 bases). Trimming removed 4 bases at V and 3 bases at J, with 16 bases between. The CDR3 length is 15 residues. Germline V gene data show CDR1 as SGHRS and CDR2 as YFSETQ.

The rearrangement joins TRBV9 to TRBJ2-2, with D perhaps matching TRBD2 (7 bases). Per the germline V gene, CDR1 is SGDLS and CDR2 is YYNGEE. The germline V and J ends were trimmed by 4 bases and 4 bases, with 17 bases remaining between them. The CDR3 extends over 16 amino acids. The CDR3 nucleotides are TGTGCCAGCAGCCCCCAAGGGGGGGAACTCACCGGGGAGCTGTTTTTT. Translation gives CASSPQGGELTGELFF. Full variable domain (outside the CDR3, taken from reference TRBV9 and TRBJ2-2): DSGVTQTPKHLITATGQRVTLRCSPRSGDLSVYWYQQSLDQGLQFLIQYYNGEERAKGNILERFSAQQFPDLHSELNLSSLELGDSALYFCASSPQGGELTGELFFGEGSRLTVL.

This clone was seen more than once but under ten times. The V and J genes are TRBV5-4 and TRBJ1-2; 8 positions match TRBD1. Germline V CDR1 and CDR2: SGHNT, YYREEE (reference sequence). V gave up 4 bases and J gave up 8 bases; unmatched junction bases: 13. The CDR3 extends over 15 amino acids. CDR3 protein: CASSPARTQGVGYTF. In DNA form, the CDR3 reads TGTGCCAGCAGCCCCGCCCGGACACAGGGGGTCGGCTACACCTTC.

This clone was found a few times. The chain couples TRBV28 to TRBJ1-3; no clear D gene. V lost 3 bases and J lost 0, with 6 bases in between. The CDR3 consists of 14 residues. Germline loops: CDR1 MDHEN, CDR2 SYDVKM. The CDR3 nucleotides are TGTGCCAGCAGTTTTATTAGCTCTGGAAACACCATATATTTT. Amino acid sequence: CASSFISSGNTIYF. The variable domain in full, with the rest retrieved from reference TRBV28 and TRBJ1-3, is DVKVTQSSRYLVKRTGEKVFLECVQDMDHENMFWYRQDPGLGLRLIYFSYDVKMKEKGDIPEGYSVSREKKERFSLILESASTNQTSMYLCASSFISSGNTIYFGEGSWLTVV.

The V call is TRBV3-1 (or the pseudogene TRBV3-2), the J call TRBJ1-3; D ambiguous. V lost 1 base and J lost 0, with 10 bases in between. Per germline, CDR1 LGHDT and CDR2 YNNKEL (reference sequence). The CDR3 runs 16 residues. In DNA, the CDR3 is TGTGCCAGCAGCCAAGCTCTGGAGACCTCTGGAAACACCATATATTTT. It is translated as CASSQALETSGNTIYF.

The chain couples TRBV18 to TRBJ1-6; D might be TRBD1 (5 bases). Trimming left V 6 bases short and J 0 bases short, with 12 bases between. The CDR3 runs to 16 residues. Germline V gives CDR1 KGHSH, CDR2 LQKENI. The CDR3 here is CASSPQGSSYNSPLHF. The CDR3 coding sequence is TGTGCCAGCTCGCCCCAGGGAAGCTCCTATAATTCACCCCTCCACTTT.

The rearrangement uses TRBV19 and TRBJ1-6; D unclear. V was trimmed by 5 bases and J by 9 bases, leaving 11 bases between them. The CDR3 length is 13 residues. Per germline, CDR1 LNHDA and CDR2 SQIVND (reference sequence). CDR3 loop: CASSERGGSPLHF. CDR3 coding DNA: TGTGCCAGTAGTGAACGGGGTGGTTCACCCCTCCACTTT.

This clone was detected only once. The gene calls are TRBV28 and TRBJ1-3; unclear D gene. With 4 bases removed from V and 4 bases from J, the gap between germline ends came to 14 bases. Germline V gene data show CDR1 as MDHEN and CDR2 as SYDVKM. The CDR3 contains 15 residues. The CDR3 DNA is TGTGCCAGCAGTTCGTGGGCTTGGGCCGGAAACACCATATATTTT. Translation gives CASSSWAWAGNTIYF.

This clone was observed a handful of times. The rearrangement links TRBV28 to TRBJ2-7, with a possible D match to TRBD2 (5 bases). The ends were cut back, 0 bases at V and 4 bases at J, with 10 bases in the middle. Germline CDR1 is MDHEN and CDR2 is SYDVKM. The CDR3 runs 14 residues. CDR3 in DNA: TGTGCCAGCAGTTTATGGTCCCGAGGGTACGAGCAGTACTTC. Amino acid sequence: CASSLWSRGYEQYF.

This chain joins TRBV4-2 and TRBJ2-2, with no clear D. This CDR3 comprises 12 residues. Germline CDR1 and CDR2: LGHNA and YNFKEQ. The V end lost 6 bases, the J end lost 6 bases, and 8 bases lay between the germline ends. As DNA, the CDR3 is TGTGCCAGCAGTTCCCCAGCCGGGGAGCTGTTTTTT. It translates to CASSSPAGELFF.

The gene calls are TRBV7-3 and TRBJ2-1, with a tentative D call TRBD2 (7 bases). The V end lost 2 bases, the J end lost 6 bases, and 8 bases lay between the germline ends. Germline loops: CDR1 SGHTA, CDR2 FQGTGA. The CDR3 contains 13 residues. CDR3 in amino acids: CASSLGGANEQFF. The CDR3 DNA follows: TGTGCCAGCAGCTTAGGGGGGGCCAATGAGCAGTTCTTC. Variable domain in full (rest from reference TRBV7-3 and TRBJ2-1): GAGVSQTPSNKVTEKGKYVELRCDPISGHTALYWYRQSLGQGPEFLIYFQGTGAADDSGLPNDRFFAVRPEGSVSTLKIQRTERGDSAVYLCASSLGGANEQFFGPGTRLTVL.

In regard to this clone: This sample also contains other DNA sequences that code for the same CDR3. The genes are TRBV5-1 and TRBJ2-3; weak D call: TRBD1 (5 bases). The CDR3 consists of 14 residues. CDR1 and CDR2 (germline): SGHRS, YFSETQ. The V and J ends lost 0 bases and 2 bases respectively, with 7 bases between them. CDR3 DNA: TGCGCCAGCAGCTTGGGGACAACCACAGATACGCAGTATTTT. It yields the protein CASSLGTTTDTQYF.

The chain carries TRBV19 and TRBJ1-6; 10 bases agree with TRBD1. The V and J ends lost 2 bases and 10 bases, in that order; junction bases with no gene match: 14. The germline gives CDR1 LNHDA, CDR2 SQIVND (reference sequence). This CDR3 has 18 residues. As DNA, the CDR3 is TGTGCCAGTAGTATATATGGGGACAGGGGTCCGACGGGGTCACCCCTCCACTTT. Translating it yields CASSIYGDRGPTGSPLHF.

The chain uses TRBV27 and TRBJ1-2, with D perhaps TRBD1 (5 bases). The CDR3 contains 16 residues. Germline-derived CDR1 and CDR2 are MNHEY and SMNVEV (reference sequence). Trimming stripped 7 bases from V and 0 bases from J, with 18 bases between. The CDR3 nucleotides read TGTGCCAGCACCGATACGCCGTCGACAGCTAACTATGGCTACACCTTC. Residues: CASTDTPSTANYGYTF.

The rearrangement joins TRBV6-5 to TRBJ2-1, with 7 positions matching TRBD1. The ends lost 0 bases at V and 9 bases at J; junction bases unmatched: 5. The CDR3 length is 14 residues. The germline V gene has CDR1 MNHEY and CDR2 SVGAGI. CDR3 DNA sequence: TGTGCCAGCAGTTACTCAACAGGGGCGCGTGAGCAGTTCTTC. It specifies CASSYSTGAREQFF.

This chain links TRBV28 with TRBJ1-4; the D gene is possibly TRBD1 (5 bases). The germline V gene encodes CDR1 MDHEN and CDR2 SYDVKM. This CDR3 spans 14 amino acids. Trimming pared 10 bases from V and 2 bases from J, leaving 14 bases between. The DNA for the CDR3 is TGTGCCATTCCCCAGGGAACGACTAATGAAAAACTGTTTTTT. This encodes CAIPQGTTNEKLFF.

V gene TRBV6-1 combines with J gene TRBJ1-1; TRBD1 is a possible D gene (5 bases). The germline CDR1 and CDR2 sequences are MNHNS and SASEGT. The CDR3 extends over 17 amino acids. The ends were cut back, 1 base at V and 6 bases at J, with 21 bases in the middle. The CDR3 is CASSEELWQGLVAEAFF. The CDR3 nucleotides read TGTGCCAGCAGTGAAGAATTATGGCAGGGCCTAGTCGCTGAAGCTTTCTTT.

The V gene is TRBV7-2, the J gene TRBJ1-2; D call uncertain. Germline CDR1 SGHTA, CDR2 FQGNSA. The V gene lost 6 bases and the J gene lost 7 bases, with 15 bases spanning the gap. The CDR3 length is 13 residues. In DNA form, the CDR3 reads TGTGCCAGCAGTCTCGGAGTTGGTCGTGGCTACACCTTC. Amino acid sequence: CASSLGVGRGYTF. The full variable domain, rest sourced from reference TRBV7-2 and TRBJ1-2, is GAGVSQSPSNKVTEKGKDVELRCDPISGHTALYWYRQSLGQGLEFLIYFQGNSAPDKSGLPSDRFSAERTGGSVSTLTIQRTQQEDSAVYLCASSLGVGRGYTFGSGTRLTVV.

The chain is built from TRBV7-9 and TRBJ1-1; D perhaps matches TRBD1 (5 bases). The CDR3 sequence is 17 residues long. V lost 7 bases to trimming and J lost 2 bases, with 23 bases between them. From germline, CDR1 is SEHNR and CDR2 FQNEAQ (reference sequence). Here the CDR3 DNA reads TGTGCCAGCACCCCGGGGGTTGGGGTATCAAGAAACACTGAAGCTTTCTTT. The encoded protein is CASTPGVGVSRNTEAFF.

The chain joins TRBV21-1 to TRBJ1-6. TRBV21-1 is annotated as a pseudogene. This CDR3 contains 14 residues. The CDR3 region has the DNA TGTGCCAGCAGCAATGAGGGAAGTGGTTCACCCCTCCACTTT. Amino acid sequence: CASSNEGSGSPLHF.